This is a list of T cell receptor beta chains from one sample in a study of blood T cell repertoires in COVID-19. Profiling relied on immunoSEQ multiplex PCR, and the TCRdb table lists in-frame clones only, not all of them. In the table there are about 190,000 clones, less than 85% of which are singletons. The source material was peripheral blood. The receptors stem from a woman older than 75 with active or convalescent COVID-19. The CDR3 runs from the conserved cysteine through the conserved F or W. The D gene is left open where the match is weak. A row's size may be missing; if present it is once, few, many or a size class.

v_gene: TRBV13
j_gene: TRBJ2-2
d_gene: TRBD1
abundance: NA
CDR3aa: CASSPRTGYTGELFF
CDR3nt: TGTGCCAGCAGCCCAAGGACAGGGTACACCGGGGAGCTGTTTTTT

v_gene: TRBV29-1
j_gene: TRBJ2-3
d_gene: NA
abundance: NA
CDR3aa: CSVEGGRGADTQYF
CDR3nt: TGCAGCGTTGAGGGCGGCAGGGGAGCAGATACGCAGTATTTT

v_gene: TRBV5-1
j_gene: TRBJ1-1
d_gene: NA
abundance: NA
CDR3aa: CASSLTAMATEAFF
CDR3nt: TGCGCCAGCAGCTTGACAGCCATGGCCACTGAAGCTTTCTTT

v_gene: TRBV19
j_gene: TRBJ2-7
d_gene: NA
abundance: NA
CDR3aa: CASSAVSSYEQYF
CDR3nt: TGTGCCAGTAGTGCTGTGAGCTCCTACGAGCAGTACTTC

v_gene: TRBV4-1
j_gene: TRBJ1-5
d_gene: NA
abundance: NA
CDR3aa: CASSQDLTANQPQHF
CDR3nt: TGCGCCAGCAGCCAAGATCTAACAGCTAATCAGCCCCAGCATTTT

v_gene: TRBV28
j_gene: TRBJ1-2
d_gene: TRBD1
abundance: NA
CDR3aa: CASSKKTGVVNGYTF
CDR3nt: TGTGCCAGCAGTAAAAAGACAGGGGTGGTAAATGGCTACACCTTC

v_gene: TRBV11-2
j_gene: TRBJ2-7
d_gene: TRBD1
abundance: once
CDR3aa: CASSRTTTGRGYEQYF
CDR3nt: TGTGCCAGCAGCCGGACGACGACAGGGCGCGGCTACGAGCAGTACTTC

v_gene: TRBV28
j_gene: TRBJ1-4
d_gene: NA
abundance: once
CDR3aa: CASKKGVNEKLFF
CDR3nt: TGTGCCAGCAAGAAGGGAGTTAATGAAAAACTGTTTTTT

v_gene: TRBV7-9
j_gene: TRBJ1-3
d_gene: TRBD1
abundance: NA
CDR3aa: CASRGRDSFSSGNTIYF
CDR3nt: TGTGCCAGCAGAGGCCGGGACAGCTTCAGCTCTGGAAACACCATATATTTT

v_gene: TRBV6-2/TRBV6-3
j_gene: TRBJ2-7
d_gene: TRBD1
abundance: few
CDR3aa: CASSWGQKTYEQYF
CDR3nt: TGTGCCAGCAGTTGGGGACAGAAGACCTACGAGCAGTACTTC

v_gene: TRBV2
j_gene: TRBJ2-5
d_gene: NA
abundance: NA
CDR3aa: CASTEEVQETQYF
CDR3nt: TGTGCCAGCACCGAGGAGGTCCAAGAGACCCAGTACTTC

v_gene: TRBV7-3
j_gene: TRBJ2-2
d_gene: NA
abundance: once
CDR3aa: CASSLAELTTGELFF
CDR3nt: TGTGCCAGCAGCTTAGCAGAATTAACGACCGGGGAGCTGTTTTTT

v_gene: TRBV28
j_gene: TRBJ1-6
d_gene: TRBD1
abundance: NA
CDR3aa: CASSPGQRNSPLHF
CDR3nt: TGTGCCAGCAGCCCGGGACAGAGGAATTCACCCCTCCACTTT

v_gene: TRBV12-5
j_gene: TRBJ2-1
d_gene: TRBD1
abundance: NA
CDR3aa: CASGLGTGRLQFF
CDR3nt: TGTGCTAGTGGTTTGGGGACAGGGAGGTTGCAGTTCTTC

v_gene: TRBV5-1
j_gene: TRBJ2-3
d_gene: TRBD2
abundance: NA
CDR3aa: CASSLGLAGDTQYF
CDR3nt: TGCGCCAGCAGCTTGGGACTAGCGGGGGATACGCAGTATTTT

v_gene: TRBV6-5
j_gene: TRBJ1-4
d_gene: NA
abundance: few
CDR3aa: CASSRGTLEGEKLFF
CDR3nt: TGTGCCAGCAGCCGGGGGACTCTTGAGGGCGAAAAACTGTTTTTT

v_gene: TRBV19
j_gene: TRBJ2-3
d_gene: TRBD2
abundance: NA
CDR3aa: CASSIGRLAGTDTQYF
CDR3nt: TGTGCCAGTAGTATCGGTCGACTAGCGGGGACAGATACGCAGTATTTT

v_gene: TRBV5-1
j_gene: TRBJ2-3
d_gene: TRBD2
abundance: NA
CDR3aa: CASSLGLAGGPRTDTQYF
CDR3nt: TGCGCCAGCAGCTTAGGACTAGCGGGAGGGCCGCGCACAGATACGCAGTATTTT

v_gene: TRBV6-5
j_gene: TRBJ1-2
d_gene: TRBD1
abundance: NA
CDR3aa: CASSYSGQVNGYTF
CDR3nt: TGTGCCAGCAGTTACTCGGGACAGGTCAATGGCTACACCTTC

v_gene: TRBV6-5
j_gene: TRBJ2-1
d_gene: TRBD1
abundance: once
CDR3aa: CASSPDRGRGEQFF
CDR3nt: TGTGCCAGCAGCCCGGACAGGGGGCGGGGTGAGCAGTTCTTC

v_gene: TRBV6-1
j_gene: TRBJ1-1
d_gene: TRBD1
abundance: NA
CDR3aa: CASSGPPGTGNTEAFF
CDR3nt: TGTGCCAGCAGTGGCCCCCCCGGGACAGGGAACACTGAAGCTTTCTTT

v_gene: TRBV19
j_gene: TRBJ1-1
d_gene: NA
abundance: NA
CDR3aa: CASSIGTPTEAFF
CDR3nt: TGTGCCAGTAGTATCGGGACACCTACTGAAGCTTTCTTT

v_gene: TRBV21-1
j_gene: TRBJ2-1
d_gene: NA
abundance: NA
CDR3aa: CASSKWGGEQFF
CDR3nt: TGTGCCAGCAGCAAATGGGGGGGTGAGCAGTTCTTC

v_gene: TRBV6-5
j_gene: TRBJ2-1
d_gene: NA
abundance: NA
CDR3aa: CASIVGLRGNEQFF
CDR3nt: TGTGCCAGCATTGTCGGCCTTCGAGGCAATGAGCAGTTCTTC

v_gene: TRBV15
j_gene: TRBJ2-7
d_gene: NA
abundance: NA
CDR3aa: CATSREFPADEQYF
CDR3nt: TGTGCCACCAGCAGAGAATTCCCAGCGGACGAGCAGTACTTC

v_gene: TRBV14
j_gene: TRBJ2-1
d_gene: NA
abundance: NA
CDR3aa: CASSRRGSNEQFF
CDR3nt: TGTGCCAGCAGCCGGCGGGGCTCCAATGAGCAGTTCTTC

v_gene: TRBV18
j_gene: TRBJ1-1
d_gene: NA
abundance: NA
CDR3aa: CASSQTGPPGNTEAFF
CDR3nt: TGTGCCAGCTCCCAAACAGGACCCCCGGGGAACACTGAAGCTTTCTTT

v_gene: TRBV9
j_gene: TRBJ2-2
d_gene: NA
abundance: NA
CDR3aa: CASSLTDLYTGELFF
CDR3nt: TGTGCCAGCAGCCTAACAGATCTTTACACCGGGGAGCTGTTTTTT